This T cell receptor (beta chain) was profiled in a study of blood T cell repertoires in COVID-19 (dated by TCRdb to 2020 to 2021). Broadly, across the study: Samples from collaborators originated in the United States, Italy and Spain and spanned both the acute and convalescent phases of COVID-19. A freely available public database, intended as a resource for researchers studying the immune response to SARS-CoV-2, is where the repertoires were released. The prospective study material was composed of cDNA or gDNA derived from T cells, B-cell-depleted T cells, or PBMCs. Where HLA class I and class II types were available, the types were taken from metadata supplied by the sample provider, not from assay-based typing. Deeply sampled blood TCRbeta repertoires from subjects exposed to, actively infected with, or recovered from COVID-19 were included in the dataset. Nearly every sample came with metadata listing a de-identified subject ID, COVID-19 status, age in years and sex. The samples were drawn from the first 160 participants of the ongoing ImmuneRACE study and from under 1,500 subjects provided by 6 global collaborators. Results and caveats for the whole study, not just this receptor: The quantity of clinical and demographic metadata differed by source and by participant and was supplied without curation.

A remark on this clone: The clone's antigen remains unknown. Base qualities were left out, and no much larger clone turns up one base away.

CDR1 and CDR2 were assigned from the germline V gene as SNHLY and FYNNEI. V is cut by 1 base and J by 4 bases, and the space between the germline ends is 10 bases. The CDR3 contains 14 residues, cysteine and phenylalanine counted. Just CDR3 DNA is preserved here, 42 bases in frame from base 1. The immunoSEQ Assay, a bias-controlled multiplex PCR, was used to amplify TCRbeta CDR3 regions from genomic DNA. In the original analysis: Nucleated cell counts per sample were estimated from amplification of reference gene primers within the assay. To quantify the absolute abundance of each unique TCRbeta CDR3 rearrangement, sequence reads were collapsed and filtered. For each sample, productive Simpson clonality was calculated by taking the square root of Simpson's diversity index across productive rearrangements. Imported from immuneACCESS, the table was reduced by TCRdb to in-frame sequences with V and J called. These copies leave out some clones; in studies compared against another copy, an unresolved V gene accounts for under half, and the cause of the remainder is not known. V and J calls and clone size come straight from that table; D and trimming were deduced from the DNA. Counted in this sample were 150,000 to 200,000 clones; around nine tenths of them appeared once. The top ten clonotypes cover around 3.5% of the sample.

Whole blood was collected in K2EDTA tubes by collaborating institutions according to the institutions' own protocols. For TCRbeta analysis, collaborators shipped samples as frozen whole blood, isolated PBMCs, or DNA extracted from either of those sample types. Sequenced material: peripheral blood. The receptor chain draws on TRBV2 and TRBJ2-5; the D segment could be TRBD1, given 5 matching bases. The receptor was derived from a man aged 70-80 years with acute or convalescent COVID-19. The CDR3 region has the sequence CASSEVQGGETQYF. DNA sequence: TGTGCCAGCAGTGAAGTCCAGGGCGGAGAGACCCAGTACTTC.